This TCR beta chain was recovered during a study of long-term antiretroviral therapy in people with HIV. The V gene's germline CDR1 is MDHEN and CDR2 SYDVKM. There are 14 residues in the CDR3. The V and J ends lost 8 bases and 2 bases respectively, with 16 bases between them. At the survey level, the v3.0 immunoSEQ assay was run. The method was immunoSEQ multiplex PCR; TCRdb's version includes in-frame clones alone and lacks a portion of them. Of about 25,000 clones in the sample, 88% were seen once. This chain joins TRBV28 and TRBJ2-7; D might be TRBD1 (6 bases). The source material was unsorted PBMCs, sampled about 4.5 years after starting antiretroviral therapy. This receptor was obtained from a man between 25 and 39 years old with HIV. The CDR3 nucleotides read TGTGCCAGCGCTGTGACAGGTCGCACCTACGAGCAGTACTTC. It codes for CASAVTGRTYEQYF.